This passage covers 27 T cell receptor beta chains from one sample sequenced in a study of glioma-infiltrating T cells. The iRepertoire nested amplicon-rescue multiplex PCR amplified TCR alpha and beta CDR3s from RNA. Using its own MiXCR run on the multiplex PCR reads, TCRdb lists one record per CDR3 protein. The repertoire holds roughly 120,000 distinct CDR3 sequences, with 20% to 25% as singletons. Sequenced material: glioma tissue, nonneoplastic brain tissue, or PBMCs (not recorded which). The receptor set was obtained from a human donor with low-grade glioma or glioblastoma, undergoing nonglioma brain surgery, or in good health (not recorded which).

The table lists this clonotype with a few counts. The CDR3 coding sequence is TGTGCCAGCAGTGAGGTAGGGGGGATCGGCGAGACCCAGTACTTC. Protein sequence: CASSEVGGIGETQYF. The chain couples TRBV6-4 to TRBJ2-5; possibly TRBD1 or TRBD2 for D (6 bases each). Germline V CDR1 and CDR2: MRHNA, SNTAGT. V gave up 3 bases and J gave up 5 bases, with 16 bases separating them. This CDR3 has 15 residues.

As regards this clonotype: This may stem from a read error, because a much larger clone lies one nucleotide away. The CDR3 is CASSQIFKYEQYF. CDR3 sequence (DNA): TGTGCCAGCAGCCAGATTTTTAAGTACGAGCAGTACTTC. V is TRBV4-2 and J is TRBJ2-7; D gene uncertain. The V gene's germline CDR1 is LGHNA and CDR2 YNFKEQ. V was cut by 3 bases and J by 4 bases, with 10 bases left in between. The length of the CDR3 is 13 residues.

The sample holds many counts of this clonotype. The rearrangement uses TRBV15 and TRBJ2-1; 11 bases fit TRBD2. With 2 bases clipped from V and 3 bases from J, the junction kept 12 bases outside the gene matches. The CDR3 sequence is 19 residues long. Germline assignment: CDR1 LNHNV and CDR2 YYDKDF (reference sequence). CDR3 DNA: TGTGCCACCAGCAGATTACTAGCGGGGGCCTTGTTCAACTACAATGAGCAGTTCTTC. Its protein is CATSRLLAGALFNYNEQFF.

This clonotype was recorded at least ten times. The chain is built from TRBV28 and TRBJ2-7; unclear D gene. The germline V gene has CDR1 MDHEN and CDR2 SYDVKM. Trimming stripped 6 bases from V and 2 bases from J, with 8 bases between. The CDR3 is 12 amino acids. CDR3 in amino acids: CASSRDPYEQYF. The CDR3 nucleotides are TGTGCCAGCAGCCGTGACCCCTACGAGCAGTACTTC. The full variable domain, completed using reference TRBV28 and TRBJ2-7, is DVKVTQSSRYLVKRTGEKVFLECVQDMDHENMFWYRQDPGLGLRLIYFSYDVKMKEKGDIPEGYSVSREKKERFSLILESASTNQTSMYLCASSRDPYEQYFGPGTRLTVT.

The chain has TRBV12-3 or TRBV12-4 and TRBJ1-3, with D unclear. V was clipped by 7 bases and J by 4 bases, with 14 bases between them. The CDR3 loop spans 14 amino acids. CDR3 in DNA: TGTGCCAGCACCACCGACCCCCCCGGAAACACCATATATTTT. Its protein product is CASTTDPPGNTIYF.

The chain employs TRBV5-1 and TRBJ2-3; 8 nucleotides line up with TRBD2. CDR1 and CDR2 from the germline V gene are SGHRS and YFSETQ. Trimming removed 3 bases from V and 2 bases from J; junction bases left unmatched: 8. The CDR3 runs to 16 residues. Here the CDR3 DNA reads TGCGCCAGCAGCTCCCCGGGAGGGCCCAACACAGATACGCAGTATTTT. This encodes CASSSPGGPNTDTQYF.

A remark on this clonotype: A much bigger clone sits one base away, suggesting this may be a read error. The rearrangement joins TRBV12-3 or TRBV12-4 to TRBJ2-1; tentatively, D is TRBD2 (6 bases). The CDR3 is 15 residues long. CDR3 nucleotide sequence: TGTGCCAGCAGTTCCGGGACTCAGTCCTACAATGAGCAGTCCTTC. Residues: CASSSGTQSYNEQSF.

At least ten counts were recorded for this clonotype. The chain carries TRBV10-3 and TRBJ2-1; tentatively, D is TRBD1 (5 bases). Germline V gene sequence: CDR1 ENHRY, CDR2 SYGVKD. The length of the CDR3 is 14 residues. The V and J ends lost 10 bases and 4 bases respectively, with 17 bases between them. The CDR3 nucleotides are TGTGCCACACAACCAGGGTTCGGGTACAATGAGCAGTTCTTC. This encodes CATQPGFGYNEQFF.

Points on this clonotype: This may arise from a read error, as a much more abundant clone is one base away. The V and J genes are TRBV4-2 and TRBJ1-5, with 8 bases fitting TRBD1. CDR3 length: 17 residues. The germline V gene has CDR1 LGHNA and CDR2 YNFKEQ. The CDR3 DNA is TGTGTCAGCAGCCAAGACGCGACAGGGGTGAACAATCAGCCCCAGCATTTT. Translation gives CVSSQDATGVNNQPQHF.

There are a few counts of this clonotype. The chain is built from TRBV4-2 and TRBJ2-7; 7 bases are shared with TRBD2. The CDR3 contains 14 residues. Losses at the gene ends were 2 bases for V and 3 bases for J; bases not matched to a gene: 4. CDR1 is LGHNA and CDR2 is YNFKEQ in the germline V gene. This CDR3 reads CASSQLAANYEQYF. The CDR3 DNA reads TGTGCCAGCAGCCAACTAGCGGCAAACTACGAGCAGTACTTC.

This clonotype appeared many times. This chain connects TRBV4-1 to TRBJ2-1; 10 bases align to TRBD2. V gave up 4 bases and J gave up 7 bases; unmatched junction bases: 4. The germline gives CDR1 MGHRA, CDR2 YSYEKL. This CDR3 has 14 amino acids. The CDR3 coding sequence is TGCGCCAGCAGCCTTGGACTAGCGGCTAATGAGCAGTTCTTC. Translation: CASSLGLAANEQFF.

In regard to this clonotype: A much larger clone sits a single nucleotide away, making a read error possible. The genes are TRBV20-1 and TRBJ1-1; D remains unclear. The CDR3 contains 15 residues. The V end was cut by 5 bases, the J end by 0 bases, with 16 bases between. The germline V gene encodes CDR1 DFQATT and CDR2 SNEGSKA (reference sequence). The CDR3 nucleotides are TGCAGTGCTGGTCTTTACGCGGTCTTGAACACTGAAGCTTTCTTT. This codes for CSAGLYAVLNTEAFF.

This clonotype was observed a few times. The CDR3 loop reads CASSSTRPTSGRYEQYF. For the CDR3, the DNA is TGTGCCAGCAGCTCCACTCGACCGACTAGCGGGAGATACGAGCAGTACTTC. V is TRBV7-9 and J is TRBJ2-7, with 12 bases lining up with TRBD2. CDR1 and CDR2 (germline): SEHNR, FQNEAQ (reference sequence). V trimming: 4 bases; J trimming: 4 bases; junction bases outside the gene matches: 11. This CDR3 region has 17 residues.

For this clonotype: An end of the junction differs from the germline gene, which may be a read error. The V gene is TRBV27, the J gene TRBJ1-5; maybe TRBD1 (6 bases). This CDR3 has 17 amino acids. The V gene's germline CDR1 is MNHEY and CDR2 SMNVEV (reference sequence). In DNA form, the CDR3 reads TGTGCCAGCAGTCCGAGGGCAGGGGCGAGGGGCAATAAGCCCCAGCATTTT. It encodes CASSPRAGARGNKPQHF.

This clonotype has at least ten counts. V usage is TRBV7-8 and J usage is TRBJ2-5, with 9 nucleotides matching TRBD2. The germline V gene has CDR1 SGHVS and CDR2 FQNEAQ. J gave up 4 bases and V 1 base, and 7 bases lay outside the gene matches. The CDR3 length is 16 residues. As DNA, the CDR3 is TGTGCCAGCAGCTTAGTTGGTAGCGGGAGTTCAGAGACCCAGTACTTC. Its translation is CASSLVGSGSSETQYF.

This clonotype came up many times. The J gene is TRBJ2-7, the V gene TRBV20-1; the D gene is possibly TRBD1 (6 bases). CDR1 is DFQATT and CDR2 is SNEGSKA in the germline V gene (reference sequence). This CDR3 has 14 amino acids. V dropped 6 bases and J dropped 3 bases, with 18 bases sitting between them. In DNA form, the CDR3 reads TGCAGTGCAAACAGGGTAAAGGGCCACTACGAGCAGTACTTC. It translates to CSANRVKGHYEQYF.

This clonotype was counted a few times. The conserved phenylalanine or tryptophan is not found at the CDR3 terminus, so this likely reflects a read error. The V and J genes are TRBV5-1 and TRBJ1-5, with D possibly TRBD1 on 6 matching bases. Trimming pared 4 bases from V and 1 base from J, leaving 12 bases between. CDR3 length equals 15 residues. The germline V gene encodes CDR1 SGHRS and CDR2 YFSETQ. The CDR3 DNA is TGCGCCAGCAGCCCACAGGGAGGCAGCAATCAGCCCCAGCATTCT. It yields the protein CASSPQGGSNQPQHS.

This clonotype appeared many times. The rearrangement uses TRBV24-1 and TRBJ2-7; D possibly corresponds to TRBD1 (6 bases). Trimming removed 3 bases from V and 0 bases from J, with 11 bases in between. Germline assignment: CDR1 KGHDR and CDR2 SFDVKD. CDR3 length: 15 amino acids. CDR3 coding DNA: TGTGCCACCAGTGATACGACAGGAAGCTCCTACGAGCAGTACTTC. Its protein product is CATSDTTGSSYEQYF.

This clonotype has a count of ten or more. The J gene is TRBJ2-5, the V gene TRBV20-1; 7 nucleotides align to TRBD1. Germline CDR1 and CDR2: DFQATT and SNEGSKA (reference sequence). The CDR3 loop spans 15 amino acids. V lost 0 bases, J lost 5 bases, and 9 bases stayed unmatched. In nucleotides, the CDR3 is TGCAGTGCTAGAGATCCCAGGGGGACCACGGAGACCCAGTACTTC. It specifies CSARDPRGTTETQYF.

This clonotype was found many times. The chain carries TRBV7-2 and TRBJ2-3; TRBD2 matches at 12 bases. V was clipped by 3 bases and J by 6 bases; unmatched bases: 4. Germline-derived CDR1 and CDR2 are SGHTA and FQGNSA. The CDR3 runs to 15 residues. In nucleotides, the CDR3 is TGTGCCAGCAGCTTCGTTACTAGCGGGAGGGATACGCAGTATTTT. Its protein is CASSFVTSGRDTQYF.

The table lists this clonotype with many counts. The V gene is TRBV20-1, the J gene TRBJ2-7; no clear D gene. Per the germline V gene, CDR1 is DFQATT and CDR2 is SNEGSKA (reference sequence). The CDR3 consists of 12 residues. V lost 6 bases and J 2 bases, leaving 11 bases between the germline ends. The CDR3 region is CSARRGAYEQYF. CDR3 coding DNA: TGCAGTGCGAGACGAGGCGCCTACGAGCAGTACTTC.

This clonotype was picked up many times. This rearrangement joins TRBV28 to TRBJ1-2; 7 bases match TRBD1. The V gene end was trimmed by 7 bases and the J gene end by 4 bases; junction bases not matched to a gene: 6. The germline V gene has CDR1 MDHEN and CDR2 SYDVKM. CDR3 length: 13 amino acids. This CDR3 is CASTWGTVYGYTF. In DNA form, the CDR3 reads TGTGCCAGCACCTGGGGGACAGTCTATGGCTACACCTTC.

Ten or more counts support this clonotype. This chain uses TRBV6-6 with TRBJ1-1; D is undetermined. Per the germline V gene, CDR1 is MNHNY and CDR2 is SVGAGI (reference sequence). This CDR3 is built from 14 residues. V gave up 2 bases and J gave up 4 bases, with 11 bases separating them. As DNA, the CDR3 is TGTGCCAGCAGTTACAGTGAAGGAACCACTGAAGCTTTCTTT. It is translated as CASSYSEGTTEAFF.

This sequence joins TRBV7-2 and TRBJ2-3; D may be TRBD1 (5 bases). V was clipped by 6 bases and J by 4 bases, with 11 bases between them. CDR3 length: 13 residues. Germline V gives CDR1 SGHTA, CDR2 FQGNSA. The CDR3 DNA reads as TGTGCCAGCAGTACCCAGGGTTCAGATACGCAGTATTTT. Translated, it gives CASSTQGSDTQYF. Combining the CDR3 with reference TRBV7-2 and TRBJ2-3 gives the whole variable domain GAGVSQSPSNKVTEKGKDVELRCDPISGHTALYWYRQSLGQGLEFLIYFQGNSAPDKSGLPSDRFSAERTGGSVSTLTIQRTQQEDSAVYLCASSTQGSDTQYFGPGTRLTVL.

As regards this clonotype: A much larger clone differs by one base, so this may be a read error. This is likely a read error, given that the CDR3 carries no conserved phenylalanine or tryptophan at its end. The rearrangement joins TRBV24-1 to TRBJ1-2; no definite D call. Trimming took 4 bases from V and 8 from J, leaving 13 bases between them. The CDR3 runs 13 residues. CDR1 is KGHDR and CDR2 is SFDVKD in the germline V gene. The CDR3 nucleotides read TGTGCCACCAGTGAGCACGGGAAGGGAGGCTACACCTCC. As protein: CATSEHGKGGYTS.

Comment on this clonotype: A much bigger clone sits one base away, suggesting this may be a read error. The genes are TRBV7-2 and TRBJ2-2, with 9 bases identical to TRBD2. The length of the CDR3 is 17 residues. Looked up from germline, CDR1 is SGHTA and CDR2 is FQGNSA. The CDR3 region is CASSSTRLAANTVELFF. The CDR3 DNA is TGTGCCAGCAGCTCCACAAGACTAGCGGCGAACACCGTGGAGCTGTTTTTT.

As to this clonotype: A much larger clone differs from this one at a single base, so this may be a read error. The chain has TRBV18 and TRBJ2-3, with TRBD2 matching 7 bases. Germline V CDR1 and CDR2: KGHSH, LQKENI. The CDR3 consists of 16 residues. CDR3 in amino acids: CASPPNSGLPPDTQYF. CDR3 DNA: TGTGCCAGCCCACCAAATAGCGGGTTACCTCCAGATACGCAGTATTTT.